The 22 T cell receptor beta chains below were found in one sample sequenced in a study of blood T cell repertoires in COVID-19. Sequencing used immunoSEQ multiplex PCR; TCRdb keeps in-frame clones, though not all of them. The sample shows 200,000 to 250,000 clones, 80% to 90% of them seen only once. Sequenced: peripheral blood. These receptors all come from a man aged 50-60 years with acute or convalescent COVID-19.

This sequence joins TRBV7-9 and TRBJ1-2; D gene unclear. CDR1 and CDR2 (germline): SEHNR, FQNEAQ (reference sequence). The length of the CDR3 is 13 residues. V was shortened by 7 bases and J by 4 bases, with 13 bases between the two germline ends. The CDR3 region has the DNA TGTGCCAGCACCATGAATACGGGCTATGGCTACACCTTC. Residues: CASTMNTGYGYTF.

Here the CDR3 DNA reads TGTGCCAGCAGTTACGACACAACAACTAATGAAAAACTGTTTTTT. It translates to CASSYDTTTNEKLFF. V and J are TRBV6-5 and TRBJ1-4, with D unclear. V lost 2 bases and J 0 bases, leaving 7 bases between the germline ends. The germline CDR1 and CDR2 sequences are MNHEY and SVGAGI. CDR3 length equals 15 residues.

This CDR3 reads CASSLATHSAQDTEAFF. CDR3 coding DNA: TGTGCCAGCAGCTTAGCAACTCACTCGGCACAGGACACTGAAGCTTTCTTT. V gene TRBV7-9 combines with J gene TRBJ1-1; D may be TRBD1 (5 bases). V was shortened by 0 bases and J by 3 bases, with 17 bases between the two germline ends. Germline V gives CDR1 SEHNR, CDR2 FQNEAQ (reference sequence). The length of the CDR3 is 17 residues.

The chain links TRBV19 to TRBJ1-5; TRBD1 is a possible D gene (5 bases). The CDR3 extends over 15 amino acids. Trimming stripped 8 bases from V and 0 bases from J, with 14 bases between. Germline assignment: CDR1 LNHDA and CDR2 SQIVND (reference sequence). The CDR3 DNA is TGTGCCAGTCACGGGGGTGGGAATAGCAATCAGCCCCAGCATTTT. Its translation is CASHGGGNSNQPQHF.

The J gene is TRBJ1-2, the V gene TRBV9, with a possible D match to TRBD1 (5 bases). From germline, CDR1 is SGDLS and CDR2 YYNGEE. The CDR3 extends over 15 amino acids. V was cut by 0 bases and J by 2 bases, with 11 bases left in between. This CDR3 reads CASSVGGQINYGYTF. The DNA for the CDR3 is TGTGCCAGCAGCGTAGGTGGACAAATAAACTATGGCTACACCTTC.

J is TRBJ2-2 and V is TRBV24-1; 7 bases match TRBD1. The germline V gene encodes CDR1 KGHDR and CDR2 SFDVKD. V dropped 6 bases and J dropped 3; count of bases not matched to a gene: 3. The CDR3 contains 14 residues. CDR3 amino acids: CATSPGTDTGELFF. The CDR3, as DNA: TGTGCCACCAGTCCGGGGACAGACACCGGGGAGCTGTTTTTT.

J is TRBJ1-6 and V is TRBV3-1 (or the pseudogene TRBV3-2); D remains unclear. The CDR3 is made up of 12 amino acids. With 8 bases removed from V and 4 bases from J, the gap between germline ends came to 6 bases. The germline gives CDR1 LGHDT, CDR2 YNNKEL (reference sequence). The CDR3: CASSQYNSPLHF. The CDR3 bases are TGTGCCAGCTCACAGTATAATTCACCCCTCCACTTT.

The chain couples TRBV5-1 to TRBJ1-2, with 10 bases that match TRBD1. The CDR3 totals 13 residues. V shed 4 bases and J 8 bases; nucleotides not matched to a gene: 5. The germline gives CDR1 SGHRS, CDR2 YFSETQ. DNA of the CDR3: TGCGCCAGCAGCCCGACAGGGGGCGACGGCTACACCTTC. Translation gives CASSPTGGDGYTF.

The chain combines TRBV27 with TRBJ2-1, with D uncertain. The CDR3 is made up of 12 amino acids. Deletions cut 4 bases from V and 9 bases from J, with 10 bases between. From germline, CDR1 is MNHEY and CDR2 SMNVEV (reference sequence). CDR3 residues: CASSSPGGEQFF. CDR3 bases: TGTGCCAGCAGTTCCCCCGGCGGTGAGCAGTTCTTC.

As DNA, the CDR3 is TGCGCCAGCAGCTCCCAGGGGAGCACTGAAGCTTTCTTT. Translated: CASSSQGSTEAFF. The V gene is TRBV5-1, the J gene TRBJ1-1, with D possibly matching TRBD1 (6 bases). V was trimmed by 3 bases and J by 4 bases, leaving 10 bases between them. This CDR3 is built from 13 residues. Germline assignment: CDR1 SGHRS and CDR2 YFSETQ. The whole variable domain, remainder taken from reference TRBV5-1 and TRBJ1-1, is KAGVTQTPRYLIKTRGQQVTLSCSPISGHRSVSWYQQTPGQGLQFLFEYFSETQRNKGNFPGRFSGRQFSNSRSEMNVSTLELGDSALYLCASSSQGSTEAFFGQGTRLTVV.

The count of this clone is one. The chain combines TRBV7-9 with TRBJ1-1; tentative D call: TRBD1 (5 bases). The CDR3 spans 13 residues. V lost 1 base to trimming and J lost 7 bases, with 10 bases between them. Germline V CDR1 and CDR2: SEHNR, FQNEAQ (reference sequence). The CDR3 coding sequence is TGTGCCAGCAGCTTAGTATGGGGCAATGAAGCTTTCTTT. It codes for CASSLVWGNEAFF.

The chain joins TRBV5-6 to TRBJ1-5; 9 nucleotides agree with TRBD1. The CDR3 extends over 14 amino acids. CDR1 is SGHDT and CDR2 is YYEEEE in the germline V gene. With 2 bases clipped from V and 8 bases from J, the junction kept 5 bases outside the gene matches. DNA of the CDR3: TGTGCCAGCAGCTTTGGGACAGGGATTGAGCCCCAGCATTTT. Translation: CASSFGTGIEPQHF.

This clone has only one observation. The V call is TRBV4-2, the J call TRBJ1-4; 8 bases align to TRBD1. Looked up from germline, CDR1 is LGHNA and CDR2 is YNFKEQ. Germline trimming cut 3 bases from V and 3 bases from J; bases unmatched to any gene: 9. This CDR3 is built from 17 residues. CDR3: CASSQSRGQWSNEKLFF. The CDR3 coding sequence is TGTGCCAGCAGCCAGAGCAGGGGGCAGTGGTCTAATGAAAAACTGTTTTTT.

This chain joins TRBV11-2 and TRBJ2-2; D not resolved. The germline gives CDR1 SGHAT, CDR2 FQNNGV. Trimming stripped 6 bases from V and 2 bases from J, with 13 bases between. The CDR3 extends over 15 amino acids. Written as DNA, the CDR3 is TGTGCCAGCAGTTTTACCGTGAGCAACACCGGGGAGCTGTTTTTT. Its translation is CASSFTVSNTGELFF. The full variable domain, completed using reference TRBV11-2 and TRBJ2-2, is EAGVAQSPRYKIIEKRQSVAFWCNPISGHATLYWYQQILGQGPKLLIQFQNNGVVDDSQLPKDRFSAERLKGVDSTLKIQPAKLEDSAVYLCASSFTVSNTGELFFGEGSRLTVL.

The V and J genes are TRBV6-5 and TRBJ2-3, with 7 bases lining up with TRBD2. The CDR3 length is 15 residues. CDR1 is MNHEY, CDR2 SVGAGI, per germline. V lost 6 bases to trimming and J lost 0 bases; unmatched junction nucleotides: 6. The CDR3 region is CASRPAGLSTDTQYF. DNA for the CDR3: TGTGCCAGCAGACCAGCGGGACTTAGCACAGATACGCAGTATTTT.

The chain is built from TRBV5-4 and TRBJ1-1; D is possibly TRBD1 (5 bases). CDR3 length equals 12 residues. Germline V gene lookup returns CDR1 SGHNT and CDR2 YYREEE (reference sequence). Trimming shortened V by 8 bases and J by 4 bases, and 12 bases separated the two germline ends. Here the CDR3 reads CASGHLGTEAFF. The CDR3 bases are TGTGCCAGTGGACACCTAGGCACTGAAGCTTTCTTT.

The genes are TRBV12-3 or TRBV12-4 and TRBJ2-1, with a weak D call TRBD2 (6 bases). The V gene lost 5 bases and the J gene lost 2 bases, with 7 bases spanning the gap. CDR3 length: 13 residues. The CDR3 DNA follows: TGTGCCAGCAGTCGACTAGCCTACAATGAGCAGTTCTTC. It yields the protein CASSRLAYNEQFF.

The rearrangement links TRBV27 to TRBJ2-7; D is perhaps TRBD2 (6 bases). Trimming pared 3 bases from V and 3 bases from J, leaving 9 bases between. CDR1 and CDR2 (germline): MNHEY, SMNVEV (reference sequence). CDR3 size: 13 residues. CDR3 amino acids: CASSLEGRYEQYF. CDR3 DNA: TGTGCCAGCAGTTTGGAGGGCCGCTACGAGCAGTACTTC.

The chain employs TRBV12-5 and TRBJ2-2, with a tentative D call TRBD1 (7 bases). The CDR3 covers 14 residues. Trimming pared 6 bases from V and 7 bases from J, leaving 15 bases between. Germline lookup yields CDR1 LGHNT and CDR2 FRNRAP. CDR3 coding DNA: TGTGCTAGTGGGGAGGGGGCGCGGATCGGGGAGCTGTTTTTT. This encodes CASGEGARIGELFF.

The chain carries TRBV19 and TRBJ2-5, with 12 bases identical to TRBD1. Germline values: CDR1 LNHDA, CDR2 SQIVND (reference sequence). V lost 4 bases and J lost 5; bases outside the gene matches: 11. The CDR3 is made up of 17 amino acids. CDR3 protein: CASSSFAGTGGPETQYF. CDR3 in DNA: TGTGCCAGTAGTAGCTTCGCCGGGACAGGGGGCCCTGAGACCCAGTACTTC.

This clone was found once. V is TRBV5-8 and J is TRBJ1-5; no definite D call. CDR1 SGHTS and CDR2 YDEGEE come from the germline V gene. Trimming removed 1 base at V and 4 bases at J, with 6 bases between. The CDR3 runs to 13 residues. The CDR3 loop reads CASSLNRNQPQHF. In DNA form, the CDR3 reads TGTGCCAGCAGCTTGAACCGGAATCAGCCCCAGCATTTT.

The V call is TRBV9, the J call TRBJ1-5; D gene uncertain. Germline V gives CDR1 SGDLS, CDR2 YYNGEE. V was pared by 0 bases and J by 7 bases, with 11 bases between. The CDR3 length is 14 residues. CDR3 region: CASSVVAEGQPQHF. The CDR3 nucleotides are TGTGCCAGCAGCGTAGTGGCGGAGGGCCAGCCCCAGCATTTT.